One and the same sample provided the 5 T cell receptor beta chains below, sequenced in a study of T-cell reconstitution after alpha-beta-depleted transplantation in children. Unique molecular identifiers were used in preparing the TCRbeta library. In TCRdb, the PCR reads were re-called with MiXCR into one record per CDR3 protein. Counted here are 85,000 to 120,000 distinct CDR3 sequences, under 7% occurring once; the ten biggest clones make up approximately 6.6%. Sequences were derived from PBMCs, mostly from graft donor cells, sampled 60 days after TCRalphabeta/CD19-depleted stem cell transplant. The receptor set was obtained from a female patient aged 2-9 years who had a stem cell transplant for Fanconi anemia, so the T cells may come from the graft donor.

The V call is TRBV6-1, the J call TRBJ2-7; D could derive from TRBD1 or TRBD2 (5 bases each). Looked up from germline, CDR1 is MNHNS and CDR2 is SASEGT. The CDR3 length is 14 residues. Trimming removed 7 bases at V and 6 bases at J, with 19 bases between. The CDR3 DNA sequence: TGTGCCAGCACCCAAACGTGGGGGACGATCGAGCAGTACTTC. This gives the protein CASTQTWGTIEQYF.

This sequence joins TRBV20-1 and TRBJ2-7; TRBD1 agrees at 7 bases. Germline CDR1 and CDR2: DFQATT and SNEGSKA (reference sequence). The trim removed 0 bases at V and 1 base at J, leaving 12 bases unmatched. This CDR3 has 17 residues. The CDR3 sequence is CSARDPRDREKSYEQYF. CDR3 nucleotide sequence: TGCAGTGCTAGAGATCCTCGAGACAGGGAAAAATCCTACGAGCAGTACTTC.

At least ten counts were recorded for this clonotype. The J gene is TRBJ2-7, the V gene TRBV12-3 or TRBV12-4; TRBD1 aligns across 7 bases. V shed 4 bases, J shed 4 bases, and the junction held 7 bases outside the gene matches. The CDR3 has 14 amino acids. DNA for the CDR3: TGTGCCAGCAGTTGGGACAGCGCGTGGTACGAGCAGTACTTC. Protein: CASSWDSAWYEQYF.

This clonotype was counted at least ten times. This rearrangement joins TRBV3-1 to TRBJ2-7, with 9 bases that match TRBD2. In germline, CDR1 is LGHDT, CDR2 YNNKEL (reference sequence). This CDR3 is 15 amino acids long. V was clipped by 3 bases and J by 5 bases; unmatched bases: 8. CDR3 DNA sequence: TGTGCCAGCAGCCATTATAGCGGGAGTCTGAACGAGCAGTACTTC. It yields the protein CASSHYSGSLNEQYF.

This clonotype was seen only a few times. The V gene is TRBV9, the J gene TRBJ2-7, with 8 bases matching TRBD1. The V gene's germline CDR1 is SGDLS and CDR2 YYNGEE. The CDR3 length is 13 residues. V shed 4 bases, J shed 2 bases, and the junction held 2 bases outside the gene matches. The CDR3 nucleotides are TGTGCCAGCAGCCCGACAGGGGCCTACGAGCAGTACTTC. It yields the protein CASSPTGAYEQYF.